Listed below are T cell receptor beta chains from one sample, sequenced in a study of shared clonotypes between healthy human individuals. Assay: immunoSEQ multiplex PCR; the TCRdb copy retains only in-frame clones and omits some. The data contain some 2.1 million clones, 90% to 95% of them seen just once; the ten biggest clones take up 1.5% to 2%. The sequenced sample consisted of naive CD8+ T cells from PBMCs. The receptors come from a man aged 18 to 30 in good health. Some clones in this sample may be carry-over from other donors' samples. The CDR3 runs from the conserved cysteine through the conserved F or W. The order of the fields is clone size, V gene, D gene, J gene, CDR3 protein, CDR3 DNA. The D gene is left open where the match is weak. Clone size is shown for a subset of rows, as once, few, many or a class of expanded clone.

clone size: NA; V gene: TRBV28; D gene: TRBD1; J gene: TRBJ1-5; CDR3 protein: CASSSGTANSNQPQHF; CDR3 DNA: TGTGCCAGCAGTTCCGGGACAGCGAATAGCAATCAGCCCCAGCATTTT
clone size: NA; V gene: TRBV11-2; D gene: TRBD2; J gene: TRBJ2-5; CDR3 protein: CASSLRLAGSPRETQYF; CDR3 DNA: TGTGCCAGCAGCTTACGGCTAGCGGGATCCCCCCGGGAGACCCAGTACTTC
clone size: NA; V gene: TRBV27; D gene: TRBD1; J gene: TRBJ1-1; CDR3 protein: CASSLTGVTEAFF; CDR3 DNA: TGTGCCAGCAGTCTCACAGGGGTCACTGAAGCTTTCTTT
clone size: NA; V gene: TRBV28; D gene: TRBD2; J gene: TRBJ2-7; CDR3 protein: CASSLLAGGWEQYF; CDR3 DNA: TGTGCCAGCAGCCTACTAGCGGGAGGTTGGGAGCAGTACTTC
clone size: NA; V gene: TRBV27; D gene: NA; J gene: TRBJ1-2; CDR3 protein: CASSLSPGAGIGNGYTF; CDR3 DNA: TGTGCCAGCAGTTTATCTCCCGGGGCGGGGATTGGAAATGGCTACACCTTC
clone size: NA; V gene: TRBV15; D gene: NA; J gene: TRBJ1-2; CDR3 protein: CATSRDEGFTAVGDGYTF; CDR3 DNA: TGTGCCACCAGCAGAGATGAAGGGTTTACGGCGGTCGGGGACGGCTACACCTTC
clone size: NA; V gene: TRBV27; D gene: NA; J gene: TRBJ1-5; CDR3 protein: CASSLREDQPQHF; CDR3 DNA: TGTGCCAGCAGTTTACGGGAGGATCAGCCCCAGCATTTT
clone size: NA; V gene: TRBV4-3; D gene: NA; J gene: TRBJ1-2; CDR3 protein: CASSQEIEQFYGYTF; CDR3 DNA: TGCGCCAGCAGCCAAGAGATCGAACAGTTCTATGGCTACACCTTC
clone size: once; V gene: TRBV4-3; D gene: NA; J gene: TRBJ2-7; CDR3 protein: CASSQGTGDWYEQYF; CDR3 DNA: TGCGCCAGCAGCCAAGGGACTGGGGATTGGTACGAGCAGTACTTC
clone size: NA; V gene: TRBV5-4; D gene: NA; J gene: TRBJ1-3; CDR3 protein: CASSLGAGGNTIYF; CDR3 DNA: TGTGCCAGCAGCTTAGGGGCAGGCGGAAACACCATATATTTT
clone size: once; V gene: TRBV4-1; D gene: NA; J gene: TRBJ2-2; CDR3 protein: CASSRAEGPEVTGELFF; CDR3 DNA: TGCGCCAGCAGCCGTGCCGAGGGCCCGGAAGTTACCGGGGAGCTGTTTTTT
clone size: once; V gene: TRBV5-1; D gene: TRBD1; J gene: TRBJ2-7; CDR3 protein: CASSVGQAISYEQYF; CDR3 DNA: TGCGCCAGCAGCGTGGGACAGGCAATCTCCTACGAGCAGTACTTC
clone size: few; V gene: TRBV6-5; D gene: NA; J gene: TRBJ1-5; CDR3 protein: CAVGAPNQPQHF; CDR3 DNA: TGTGCCGTGGGGGCGCCCAATCAGCCCCAGCATTTT
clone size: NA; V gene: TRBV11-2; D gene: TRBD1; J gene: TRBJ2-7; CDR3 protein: CASRGGDRANLGYEQYF; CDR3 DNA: TGTGCCAGCAGAGGGGGTGACAGGGCTAACTTAGGCTACGAGCAGTACTTC
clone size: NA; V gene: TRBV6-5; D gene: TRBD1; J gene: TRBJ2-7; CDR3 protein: CASSSSGTGVAYEQYF; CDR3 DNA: TGTGCCAGCAGTTCCTCCGGGACAGGGGTGGCCTACGAGCAGTACTTC
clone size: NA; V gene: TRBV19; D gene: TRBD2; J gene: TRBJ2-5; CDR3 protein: CASNPQRENQETQYF; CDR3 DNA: TGTGCCAGTAACCCACAGCGGGAAAACCAAGAGACCCAGTACTTC
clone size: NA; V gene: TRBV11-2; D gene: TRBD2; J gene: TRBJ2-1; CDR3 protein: CASSLGTSAYNEQFF; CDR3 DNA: TGTGCCAGCAGCTTAGGGACTAGCGCTTACAATGAGCAGTTCTTC
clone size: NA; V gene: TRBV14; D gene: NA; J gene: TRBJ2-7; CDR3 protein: CASSQGFRLGYEQYF; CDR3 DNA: TGTGCCAGCAGCCAAGGTTTTCGACTGGGTTACGAGCAGTACTTC
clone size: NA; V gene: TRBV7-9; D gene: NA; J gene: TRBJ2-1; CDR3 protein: CASSLHADEQFF; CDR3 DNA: TGTGCCAGCAGCTTACATGCTGATGAGCAGTTCTTC
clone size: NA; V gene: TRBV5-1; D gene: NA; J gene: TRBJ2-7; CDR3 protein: CASSFGQGTTYEQYF; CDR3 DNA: TGCGCCAGCAGCTTTGGGCAGGGGACCACCTACGAGCAGTACTTC
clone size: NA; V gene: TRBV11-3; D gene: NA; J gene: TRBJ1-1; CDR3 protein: CASSAGGTEAFF; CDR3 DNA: TGTGCCAGCAGCGCGGGGGGAACTGAAGCTTTCTTT
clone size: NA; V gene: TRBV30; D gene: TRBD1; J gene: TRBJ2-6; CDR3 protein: CAWGTGTGANVLTF; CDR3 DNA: TGTGCCTGGGGGACAGGTACTGGGGCCAACGTCCTGACTTTC
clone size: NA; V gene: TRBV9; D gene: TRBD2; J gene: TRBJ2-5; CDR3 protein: CASSVGLAGVETQYF; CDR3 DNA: TGTGCCAGCAGCGTAGGACTAGCGGGAGTAGAGACCCAGTACTTC
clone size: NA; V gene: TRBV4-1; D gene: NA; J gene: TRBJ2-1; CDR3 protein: CASSQAGAVGKFF; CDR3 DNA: TGCGCCAGCAGCCAAGCCGGGGCGGTGGGGAAGTTCTTC
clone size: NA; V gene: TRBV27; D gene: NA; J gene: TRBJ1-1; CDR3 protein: CASRVSGGNTEAFF; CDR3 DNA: TGTGCCAGCAGGGTCTCCGGCGGGAACACTGAAGCTTTCTTT
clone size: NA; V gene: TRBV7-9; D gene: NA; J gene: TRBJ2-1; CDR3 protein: CASSLARLYGNEQFF; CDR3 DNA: TGTGCCAGCAGCTTAGCGAGACTATACGGGAATGAGCAGTTCTTC
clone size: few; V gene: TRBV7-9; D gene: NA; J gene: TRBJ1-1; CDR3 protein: CASSAVGAEAFF; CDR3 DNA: TGTGCCAGCAGCGCAGTAGGGGCAGAAGCTTTCTTT
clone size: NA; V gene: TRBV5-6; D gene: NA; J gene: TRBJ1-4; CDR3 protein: CASSWSSEVWFF; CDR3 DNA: TGTGCCAGCAGCTGGAGTTCAGAGGTTTGGTTTTTT
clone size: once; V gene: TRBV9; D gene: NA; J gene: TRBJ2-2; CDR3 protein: CASSPDKGVTGELFF; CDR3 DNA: TGTGCCAGCAGCCCCGACAAGGGAGTGACCGGGGAGCTGTTTTTT
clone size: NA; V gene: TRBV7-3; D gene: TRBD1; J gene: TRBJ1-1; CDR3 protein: CASSFGNRGHRNTEAFF; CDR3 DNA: TGTGCCAGCAGCTTCGGGAACAGGGGGCATCGGAACACTGAAGCTTTCTTT
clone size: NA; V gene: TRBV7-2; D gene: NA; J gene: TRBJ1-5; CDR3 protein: CASSQAGGQPQHF; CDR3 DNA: TGTGCCAGCAGCCAAGCGGGAGGGCAGCCCCAGCATTTT
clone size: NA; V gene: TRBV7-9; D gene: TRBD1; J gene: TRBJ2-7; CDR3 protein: CASSPPPSGQITTKQYF; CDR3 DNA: TGTGCCAGCAGCCCCCCCCCGTCGGGACAGATTACAACTAAGCAGTACTTC